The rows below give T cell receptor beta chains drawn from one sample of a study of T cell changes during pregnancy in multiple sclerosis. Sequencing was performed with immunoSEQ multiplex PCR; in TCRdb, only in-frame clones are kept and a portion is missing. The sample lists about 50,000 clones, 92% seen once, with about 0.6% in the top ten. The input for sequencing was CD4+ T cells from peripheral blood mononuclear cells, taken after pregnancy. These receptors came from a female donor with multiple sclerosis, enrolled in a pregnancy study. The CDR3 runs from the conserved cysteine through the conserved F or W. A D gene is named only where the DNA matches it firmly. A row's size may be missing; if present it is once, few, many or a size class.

CDR3 DNA: TGCGCCAGCAGCCTTGGACTAGCGGGAGAACATGAGCAGTTCTTC
CDR3 protein: CASSLGLAGEHEQFF
D gene: TRBD2
V gene: TRBV4-3
CDR3 length: 15
J gene: TRBJ2-1
clone size: .

CDR3 DNA: TGTGCCAGCAGCCCTAGGACTAGCGGAAACAGCGGGGCCAACGTCCTGACTTTC
CDR3 protein: CASSPRTSGNSGANVLTF
D gene: TRBD2
V gene: TRBV9
CDR3 length: 18
J gene: TRBJ2-6
clone size: once

CDR3 DNA: TGCGCCAGCAGCTTCGCGGGCAATGAGCAGTTCTTC
CDR3 protein: CASSFAGNEQFF
D gene: .
V gene: TRBV5-1
CDR3 length: 12
J gene: TRBJ2-1
clone size: .

CDR3 DNA: TGTGCCAGCAGCAAACAGGGGACCTACACTGAAGCTTTCTTT
CDR3 protein: CASSKQGTYTEAFF
D gene: TRBD1
V gene: TRBV6-6
CDR3 length: 14
J gene: TRBJ1-1
clone size: .

CDR3 DNA: TGTGCCAGCAGCTTATATGGGACAGGGCCCCCCTACGAGCAGTACTTC
CDR3 protein: CASSLYGTGPPYEQYF
D gene: TRBD1
V gene: TRBV7-2
CDR3 length: 16
J gene: TRBJ2-7
clone size: .

CDR3 DNA: TGTGCCACCAGCAGGGGGACTAGCGGATCTCCCGGGGAGCTGTTTTTT
CDR3 protein: CATSRGTSGSPGELFF
D gene: TRBD2
V gene: TRBV15
CDR3 length: 16
J gene: TRBJ2-2
clone size: .

CDR3 DNA: TGTGCCAGCAGCTCTTCGCTTCGGTCTCCCGGGGGAGAGACCCAGTACTTC
CDR3 protein: CASSSSLRSPGGETQYF
D gene: .
V gene: TRBV5-5
CDR3 length: 17
J gene: TRBJ2-5
clone size: .

CDR3 DNA: TGTGCCAGCTCTCTGTCTGGGGCCAACGTCCTGACTTTC
CDR3 protein: CASSLSGANVLTF
D gene: .
V gene: TRBV18
CDR3 length: 13
J gene: TRBJ2-6
clone size: .

CDR3 DNA: TGCAGCGTGGAACTTACTAGCCGCGAGCAGCACTTC
CDR3 protein: CSVELTSREQHF
D gene: .
V gene: TRBV29-1
CDR3 length: 12
J gene: TRBJ2-5
clone size: .

CDR3 DNA: TGTGCCAGCAGCTCCCGGACAGGTACCTACGAGCAGTACTTC
CDR3 protein: CASSSRTGTYEQYF
D gene: TRBD1
V gene: TRBV7-9
CDR3 length: 14
J gene: TRBJ2-7
clone size: .

CDR3 DNA: TGTGCCAGCAGCCAAGTCTCAGGACTAGCGATCAACAATGAGCAGTTCTTC
CDR3 protein: CASSQVSGLAINNEQFF
D gene: TRBD2
V gene: TRBV14
CDR3 length: 17
J gene: TRBJ2-1
clone size: .

CDR3 DNA: TGTGCCAGCAGTTTATCGGGAGGCGGGAGGGCCAAGTACGAGCAGTACTTC
CDR3 protein: CASSLSGGGRAKYEQYF
D gene: TRBD2
V gene: TRBV27
CDR3 length: 17
J gene: TRBJ2-7
clone size: .

CDR3 DNA: TGTGCCAGCAGTTTACTCGGTGATAGGAGGTCCTACAATGAGCAGTTCTTC
CDR3 protein: CASSLLGDRRSYNEQFF
D gene: .
V gene: TRBV27
CDR3 length: 17
J gene: TRBJ2-1
clone size: .

CDR3 DNA: TGCAGCGTCGGGAACATCGGAGGGGCGGACACTGAAGCTTTCTTT
CDR3 protein: CSVGNIGGADTEAFF
D gene: .
V gene: TRBV29-1
CDR3 length: 15
J gene: TRBJ1-1
clone size: .

CDR3 DNA: TGTGCCAGCAGTACCCAGCGTATGGGTGGAAACACCATATATTTT
CDR3 protein: CASSTQRMGGNTIYF
D gene: .
V gene: TRBV6-5
CDR3 length: 15
J gene: TRBJ1-3
clone size: once

CDR3 DNA: TGTGCCAGCAGCTCAATGCCCGGGATTGAAGCTTTCTTT
CDR3 protein: CASSSMPGIEAFF
D gene: .
V gene: TRBV7-2
CDR3 length: 13
J gene: TRBJ1-1
clone size: .

CDR3 DNA: TGCGCCAGCAGCTTGTCCAACGAGCAGTACTTC
CDR3 protein: CASSLSNEQYF
D gene: .
V gene: TRBV5-1
CDR3 length: 11
J gene: TRBJ2-7
clone size: .

CDR3 DNA: TGTGCCAGTAGTAAGCAGCAGGCCCCTCTTTATGGCTACACCTTC
CDR3 protein: CASSKQQAPLYGYTF
D gene: .
V gene: TRBV19
CDR3 length: 15
J gene: TRBJ1-2
clone size: .

CDR3 DNA: TGTGCCAGCAGTACGAACAGGGTTGGAGTTGCTGAGCAGTTCTTC
CDR3 protein: CASSTNRVGVAEQFF
D gene: .
V gene: TRBV7-3
CDR3 length: 15
J gene: TRBJ2-1
clone size: .

CDR3 DNA: TGTGCCAGCAGCCGCACAATCGGGGTAACCTACGAGCAGTACTTC
CDR3 protein: CASSRTIGVTYEQYF
D gene: .
V gene: TRBV5-5
CDR3 length: 15
J gene: TRBJ2-7
clone size: .

CDR3 DNA: TGTGCCAGCAGCTTAAATTTGCGGCGGACTGAAGCTTTCTTT
CDR3 protein: CASSLNLRRTEAFF
D gene: .
V gene: TRBV5-6
CDR3 length: 14
J gene: TRBJ1-1
clone size: .

CDR3 DNA: TGTGCCAGCCACGGACTAGCGGGAGGAAGGTCCCACAATGAGCAGTTCTTC
CDR3 protein: CASHGLAGGRSHNEQFF
D gene: TRBD2
V gene: TRBV5-4
CDR3 length: 17
J gene: TRBJ2-1
clone size: once

CDR3 DNA: TGCGCCAGCAGCCAAGCTCGCGGAGGAGGCGGGGAGCTGTTTTTT
CDR3 protein: CASSQARGGGGELFF
D gene: .
V gene: TRBV4-3
CDR3 length: 15
J gene: TRBJ2-2
clone size: .

CDR3 DNA: TGTGCCAGCAGACCGACTAGTTCCAATGAGCAGTTCTTC
CDR3 protein: CASRPTSSNEQFF
D gene: .
V gene: TRBV2
CDR3 length: 13
J gene: TRBJ2-1
clone size: .

CDR3 DNA: TGTGCCAGCAGCTTACAGGCTGGCACTGAAGCTTTCTTT
CDR3 protein: CASSLQAGTEAFF
D gene: .
V gene: TRBV7-9
CDR3 length: 13
J gene: TRBJ1-1
clone size: .

CDR3 DNA: TGTGCCAGCAGTTATTCGGGAGCGGGAGGCTACGAGCAGTACTTC
CDR3 protein: CASSYSGAGGYEQYF
D gene: TRBD2
V gene: TRBV6-5
CDR3 length: 15
J gene: TRBJ2-7
clone size: .

CDR3 DNA: TGTGCCAGCAGTGCGACAATAGCCAAAAACATTCAGTACTTC
CDR3 protein: CASSATIAKNIQYF
D gene: .
V gene: TRBV6-1
CDR3 length: 14
J gene: TRBJ2-4
clone size: .

CDR3 DNA: TGTGCCAGCACCATTCTAAGCTCTGGAAACACCATATATTTT
CDR3 protein: CASTILSSGNTIYF
D gene: .
V gene: TRBV5-8
CDR3 length: 14
J gene: TRBJ1-3
clone size: .

CDR3 DNA: TGTGCCAGCAGTTACTCGTTTAGCTCAGCCGGGGAGCTGTTTTTT
CDR3 protein: CASSYSFSSAGELFF
D gene: .
V gene: TRBV6-5
CDR3 length: 15
J gene: TRBJ2-2
clone size: once

CDR3 DNA: TGTGCCAGCAGCTCCAGGACAGGGGGCGAGCAGTTCTTC
CDR3 protein: CASSSRTGGEQFF
D gene: TRBD1
V gene: TRBV11-1
CDR3 length: 13
J gene: TRBJ2-1
clone size: .

CDR3 DNA: TGCGCCAGCAGCCCCCAGATGAACACCGGGGAGCTGTTTTTT
CDR3 protein: CASSPQMNTGELFF
D gene: .
V gene: TRBV5-1
CDR3 length: 14
J gene: TRBJ2-2
clone size: .

CDR3 DNA: TGTGCCAGCAGCCAAAGATACCGGACGGACAGGTTTTCCTACAATGAGCAGTTCTTC
CDR3 protein: CASSQRYRTDRFSYNEQFF
D gene: TRBD1
V gene: TRBV14
CDR3 length: 19
J gene: TRBJ2-1
clone size: .

CDR3 DNA: TGTGCCAGCAGCTCCGGGGTAGGCAGGGGCTCTGGAAACACCATATATTTT
CDR3 protein: CASSSGVGRGSGNTIYF
D gene: .
V gene: TRBV7-2
CDR3 length: 17
J gene: TRBJ1-3
clone size: .

CDR3 DNA: TGTGCCAGCAGCTTGCCTGGACAGGGAAGTGGCTACACCTTC
CDR3 protein: CASSLPGQGSGYTF
D gene: TRBD1
V gene: TRBV5-4
CDR3 length: 14
J gene: TRBJ1-2
clone size: .

CDR3 DNA: TGCGCCAGCAGCTTGTATCAGAGGGTCACAGATACGCAGTATTTT
CDR3 protein: CASSLYQRVTDTQYF
D gene: .
V gene: TRBV5-1
CDR3 length: 15
J gene: TRBJ2-3
clone size: .

CDR3 DNA: TGTGCCAGCAGCTCCGGACAGGGGAGGAATGAGCAGTTCTTC
CDR3 protein: CASSSGQGRNEQFF
D gene: TRBD1
V gene: TRBV5-4
CDR3 length: 14
J gene: TRBJ2-1
clone size: .